The 18 T cell receptor beta chains in this list originate from one sample, sequenced in a study of monozygotic twins with inflammatory bowel disease. From its re-call of the 5' RACE reads, TCRdb lists each CDR3 protein once, without DNA. The sample includes approximately 400,000 distinct CDR3 sequences. What was sequenced was blood. The source of these receptors is a human donor with ulcerative colitis or Crohn's disease, or a healthy co-twin of an affected twin (not recorded which).

V and J are TRBV5-1 and TRBJ1-1; TCRdb calls TRBD1, which cannot be checked without DNA. The CDR3 is 14 residues long. CDR1 is SGHRS, CDR2 YFSETQ, per germline. The CDR3: CASSLEDPGTEAFF.

This chain uses TRBV11-2 with TRBJ2-3; TCRdb names TRBD2, which stays unverified in the absence of DNA. Germline V gene data show CDR1 as SGHAT and CDR2 as FQNNGV. The CDR3 is made up of 15 amino acids. CDR3 amino acids: CASSLGRARTDTQYF.

The chain employs TRBV20-1 and TRBJ2-3; TCRdb returns TRBD2, unconfirmable since there is no DNA. The CDR3 consists of 15 residues. The V gene's germline CDR1 is DFQATT and CDR2 SNEGSKA (reference sequence). CDR3 protein: CSARQSGPSTDTQYF.

V gene TRBV5-1 combines with J gene TRBJ2-5; without DNA, the TCRdb call of TRBD2 cannot be checked. This CDR3 has 13 residues. Germline assignment: CDR1 SGHRS and CDR2 YFSETQ. CDR3 in amino acids: CASQRTNQETQYF.

The chain recombines TRBV20-1 with TRBJ1-1; lacking DNA, the TRBD1 call made by TCRdb goes unchecked. This CDR3 has 14 residues. Germline loops: CDR1 DFQATT, CDR2 SNEGSKA (reference sequence). This CDR3 is CSARDLQGLTEAFF.

The chain recombines TRBV11-2 with TRBJ2-3. Germline CDR1 is SGHAT and CDR2 is FQNNGV. The CDR3 covers 15 residues. The chain's CDR3 is CASSPQAWVTDTQYF.

This sequence joins TRBV3-1 and TRBJ2-6. CDR1 LGHDT and CDR2 YNNKEL come from the germline V gene (reference sequence). The CDR3 totals 16 residues. CDR3 loop: CASSLLGISGANVLTF.

This chain uses TRBV5-1 with TRBJ1-1; TCRdb indicates TRBD1, and absent DNA this call remains unverified. The CDR3 spans 15 residues. CDR1 SGHRS and CDR2 YFSETQ come from the germline V gene. The CDR3 sequence: CASSLTVSRGTEAFF.

The rearrangement joins TRBV3-1 to TRBJ2-5; TCRdb selects TRBD2, and the lack of DNA leaves this call unchecked. From germline, CDR1 is LGHDT and CDR2 YNNKEL (reference sequence). The CDR3 is 16 residues long. The CDR3: CASSQLAGGVQETQYF.

CDR3: CASSQDFSAGQNTEAFF. The rearrangement uses TRBV3-1 and TRBJ1-1. CDR3 length: 17 residues. Per the germline V gene, CDR1 is LGHDT and CDR2 is YNNKEL (reference sequence).

This rearrangement joins TRBV5-1 to TRBJ2-5; TCRdb designates TRBD1, a call that cannot be tested without DNA. Per the germline V gene, CDR1 is SGHRS and CDR2 is YFSETQ. This CDR3 comprises 15 residues. The chain's CDR3 is CASIPSGTGYETQYF.

The rearrangement joins TRBV3-1 to TRBJ2-6. The CDR3 is made up of 14 amino acids. Germline CDR1 is LGHDT and CDR2 is YNNKEL (reference sequence). The CDR3 here is CASSPIGFRNVLTF.

V and J are TRBV7-6 and TRBJ2-1; no DNA is available, so the TRBD2 call from TCRdb remains unchecked. Germline V gives CDR1 SGHVS, CDR2 FNYEAQ. CDR3 length: 14 amino acids. The CDR3 sequence: CASSLMASGGGQFF.

The V gene is TRBV20-1, the J gene TRBJ2-5. CDR1 and CDR2 (germline): DFQATT, SNEGSKA (reference sequence). The CDR3 consists of 12 residues. The chain's CDR3 is CSARLREETQYF.

The V and J genes are TRBV14 and TRBJ2-1. The CDR3 totals 14 residues. Germline V CDR1 and CDR2: SGHDN, FVKESK. The CDR3 loop reads CASSLTTPYNEQFF.

The chain is built from TRBV7-3 and TRBJ2-1; the TCRdb D gene call, TRBD2, has no DNA to confirm it. The CDR3 length is 14 residues. CDR1 is SGHTA and CDR2 is FQGTGA in the germline V gene. This chain's CDR3 is CASSNLLAGDEQFF.

The chain employs TRBV5-6 and TRBJ1-3; absent DNA, TCRdb's TRBD1 call cannot be checked. This CDR3 spans 15 amino acids. CDR1 is SGHDT and CDR2 is YYEEEE in the germline V gene. CDR3 sequence: CASSSAGTELNTIYF.

The rearrangement links TRBV12-3 or TRBV12-4 to TRBJ1-1; TCRdb's D gene call, TRBD1, goes unchecked for lack of DNA. The CDR3 has 14 residues. Here the CDR3 reads CASRRTGSNTEAFF.